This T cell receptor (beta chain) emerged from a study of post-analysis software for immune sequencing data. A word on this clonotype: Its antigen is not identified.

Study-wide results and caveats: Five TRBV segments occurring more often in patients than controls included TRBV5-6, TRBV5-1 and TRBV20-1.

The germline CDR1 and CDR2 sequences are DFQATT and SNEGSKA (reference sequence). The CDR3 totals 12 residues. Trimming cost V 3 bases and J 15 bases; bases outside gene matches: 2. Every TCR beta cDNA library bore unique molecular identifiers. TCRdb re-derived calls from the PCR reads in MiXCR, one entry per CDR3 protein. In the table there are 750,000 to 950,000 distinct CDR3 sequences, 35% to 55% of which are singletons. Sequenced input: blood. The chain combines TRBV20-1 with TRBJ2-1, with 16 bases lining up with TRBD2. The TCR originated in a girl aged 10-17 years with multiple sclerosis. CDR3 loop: CSARGLAGGVFF. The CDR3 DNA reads TGCAGTGCTAGGGGACTAGCGGGAGGGGTGTTCTTC.